These 22 T cell receptor beta chains originate from one sample sequenced in a study of cytomegalovirus exposure and HLA in healthy donors. Vbeta (60) and Jbeta (13) primers were used in the PCR. TCRdb keeps only in-frame clones here, not all; method: immunoSEQ multiplex PCR. The table has about 100,000 clones, roughly 79% seen once. The sequencing sample was made of PBMCs. The source of these receptors is a woman between 65 and 79 years old in good health and CMV-seropositive.

This clone has a single count. The chain employs TRBV7-2 and TRBJ2-2, with 11 bases matching TRBD2. This CDR3 comprises 17 residues. CDR1 SGHTA and CDR2 FQGNSA come from the germline V gene. The ends lost 5 bases at V and 3 bases at J; junction bases unmatched: 8. The CDR3 is CASSRGASGRHTGELFF. For the CDR3, the DNA is TGTGCCAGCAGCCGGGGCGCTAGCGGGAGGCACACCGGGGAGCTGTTTTTT. Filled out from reference TRBV7-2 and TRBJ2-2, the complete variable domain reads GAGVSQSPSNKVTEKGKDVELRCDPISGHTALYWYRQSLGQGLEFLIYFQGNSAPDKSGLPSDRFSAERTGGSVSTLTIQRTQQEDSAVYLCASSRGASGRHTGELFFGEGSRLTVL.

This clone was found a few times. V and J are TRBV29-1 and TRBJ2-1; 7 bases align to TRBD2. The V segment lost 2 bases and the J segment 9 bases; nucleotides outside the gene matches: 10. There are 14 residues in the CDR3. Per germline, CDR1 SQVTM and CDR2 ANQGSEA. The CDR3 is CSVERGSPPGEQFF. In nucleotides, the CDR3 is TGCAGCGTTGAACGCGGGAGCCCCCCCGGTGAGCAGTTCTTC.

The chain employs TRBV19 and TRBJ2-4, with D tentatively TRBD1 (6 bases). Trimming removed 7 bases at V and 2 bases at J, with 30 bases between. Germline-derived CDR1 and CDR2 are LNHDA and SQIVND (reference sequence). The CDR3 loop spans 20 amino acids. CDR3 residues: CASTFSLGAGESPTKNIQYF. The CDR3 bases are TGTGCCAGTACCTTCTCATTGGGGGCAGGGGAGAGTCCTACCAAAAACATTCAGTACTTC.

The V gene is TRBV21-1, the J gene TRBJ2-7; the DNA was not compared with TRBD2, the D call given in the table. TRBV21-1 is deemed a pseudogene. CDR3 size: 15 residues. The CDR3 here is CASSKGERAHYEQYF. In DNA form, the CDR3 reads TGTGCCAGCAGCAAAGGAGAGAGGGCCCACTACGAGCAGTACTTC.

The chain uses TRBV30 and TRBJ1-2, with D uncertain. Germline CDR1 is GTSNPN and CDR2 is SVGIG (reference sequence). The CDR3 sequence is 13 residues long. The V gene lost 1 base and the J gene lost 4 bases, with 10 bases spanning the gap. The CDR3, as DNA: TGTGCCTGGAGTGCCGGCCGGAGCTATGGCTACACCTTC. It specifies CAWSAGRSYGYTF.

The rearrangement links TRBV9 to TRBJ2-2; D might be TRBD2 (5 bases). The germline gives CDR1 SGDLS, CDR2 YYNGEE. The V and J ends lost 1 base and 4 bases respectively, with 11 bases between them. The length of the CDR3 is 15 residues. The CDR3, as DNA: TGTGCCAGCAGCGTATGGGGAGAGGCCACCGGGGAGCTGTTTTTT. Protein: CASSVWGEATGELFF.

As regards this clone: Relative to the germline gene, one junction end is altered; a read error may explain this. The rearrangement uses TRBV7-7 and TRBJ2-5; TRBD2 matches 9 bases. Germline loops: CDR1 SSHAT, CDR2 FNYEAQ (reference sequence). The CDR3 runs to 14 residues. The CDR3 region has the DNA TGTGCTAGCAGCGTTAGCGGGAGTAGGGAGACCCAGTACTTC. This gives the protein CASSVSGSRETQYF. The full variable domain, its missing parts supplied by reference TRBV7-7 and TRBJ2-5, is GAGVSQSPRYKVTKRGQDVTLRCDPISSHATLYWYQQALGQGPEFLTYFNYEAQPDKSGLPSDRFSAERPEGSISTLTIQRTEQRDSAMYRCASSVSGSRETQYFGPGTRLLVL.

The chain employs TRBV6-5 and TRBJ2-1; 12 nucleotides match TRBD2. The CDR3 length is 15 residues. The J segment lost 9 bases and the V segment lost 8 bases, leaving 11 bases of the junction unmatched. Germline CDR1 is MNHEY and CDR2 is SVGAGI. The CDR3 DNA sequence: TGTGCCAGCTTTAGAAGACTAGCGGGAGAAGGTGAGCAGTTCTTC. Residues: CASFRRLAGEGEQFF.

The chain recombines TRBV2 with TRBJ2-3; the D gene is possibly TRBD2 (5 bases). Trimming removed 6 bases at V and 6 bases at J, with 28 bases between. The germline V gene has CDR1 SNHLY and CDR2 FYNNEI. The CDR3 contains 18 residues. CDR3 loop: CASSPSGASGPSSDTQYF. CDR3 coding DNA: TGTGCCAGCAGCCCCTCGGGTGCGAGCGGCCCCTCCTCGGATACGCAGTATTTT.

CDR3 residues: CASSSGDRTNSPLHF. As DNA, the CDR3 is TGTGCCAGCAGTTCGGGGGACCGAACAAATTCACCCCTCCACTTT. The chain combines TRBV28 with TRBJ1-6; possibly TRBD1 for D (5 bases). Deletions cut 4 bases from V and 7 bases from J, with 14 bases between. CDR1 is MDHEN and CDR2 is SYDVKM in the germline V gene. The CDR3 has 15 residues.

This clone was recorded at least ten times. This chain joins TRBV4-3 and TRBJ2-6; 14 nucleotides align to TRBD2. J was trimmed by 2 bases and V by 1 base; bases with no gene match: 1. From germline, CDR1 is LGHNA and CDR2 YSLEER. The CDR3 covers 18 residues. The CDR3 protein is CASSQGTSGRPGANVLTF. The CDR3 bases are TGCGCCAGCAGCCAAGGGACTAGCGGGAGGCCTGGGGCCAACGTCCTGACTTTC.

The CDR3 reads CASSPQGPLNTEAFF. The CDR3 DNA reads as TGTGCCAGCAGCCCACAGGGGCCCCTGAACACTGAAGCTTTCTTT. The gene calls are TRBV7-2 and TRBJ1-1; the match to TRBD1 covers 7 bases. The CDR3 runs to 15 residues. Trimming removed 5 bases from V and 0 bases from J; junction bases left unmatched: 6. Germline values: CDR1 SGHTA, CDR2 FQGNSA.

This sequence joins TRBV11-3 and TRBJ1-3; D uncertain. CDR1 and CDR2 (germline): SGHNT, YENEEA. Trimming took off 4 bases at V and 0 bases at J, with 7 bases between the two ends. This CDR3 has 14 amino acids. The CDR3 nucleotides are TGTGCCAGCAGCTCCGGGGACTCTGGAAACACCATATATTTT. Its protein product is CASSSGDSGNTIYF.

The V and J genes are TRBV28 and TRBJ1-2; D call uncertain. Germline V gene sequence: CDR1 MDHEN, CDR2 SYDVKM. The V end was cut by 1 base, the J end by 5 bases, with 5 bases between. The CDR3 length is 12 residues. The CDR3 sequence: CASSLSGYGYTF. CDR3 bases: TGTGCCAGCAGTTTATCAGGTTATGGCTACACCTTC.

This clone was seen only once. The chain is built from TRBV5-1 and TRBJ2-3, with a weak D call TRBD1 (5 bases). Trimming took off 9 bases at V and 1 base at J, with 15 bases between the two ends. Germline V CDR1 and CDR2: SGHRS, YFSETQ. The CDR3 length is 14 residues. CDR3 residues: CATAVQGGTDTQYF. Written as DNA, the CDR3 is TGCGCCACCGCGGTCCAGGGCGGCACAGATACGCAGTATTTT.

The rearrangement uses TRBV6-1 and TRBJ2-3; TRBD2 aligns across 12 bases. The J segment lost 7 bases and the V segment lost 7 bases, leaving 9 bases of the junction unmatched. Germline assignment: CDR1 MNHNS and CDR2 SASEGT. This CDR3 has 15 amino acids. The CDR3 loop reads CASTSSGRDVYTQYF. CDR3 nucleotides: TGTGCCAGCACCTCTAGCGGGAGGGATGTGTATACGCAGTATTTT.

This chain connects TRBV7-6 to TRBJ2-5; possible D gene TRBD1, 6 bases. V was trimmed by 5 bases and J by 4 bases, leaving 14 bases between them. The germline gives CDR1 SGHVS, CDR2 FNYEAQ. The CDR3 runs to 14 residues. The CDR3, as DNA: TGTGCCAGCAGCCAGGGGTCCCCAGTAGAGACCCAGTACTTC. This codes for CASSQGSPVETQYF.

The J gene is TRBJ2-7, the V gene TRBV6-6, with 12 bases aligning to TRBD2. The CDR3 runs to 14 residues. Trimming cost V 7 bases and J 3 bases; bases outside gene matches: 4. CDR1 and CDR2 (germline): MNHNY, SVGAGI (reference sequence). CDR3 loop: CASKTSGSSYEQYF. The CDR3 region has the DNA TGTGCCAGCAAGACTAGCGGGAGTAGCTACGAGCAGTACTTC.

CDR3 DNA sequence: TGCAGCGCCGTGGGACACCTGGGAGCCTACGAGCAGTACTTC. It encodes CSAVGHLGAYEQYF. This chain joins TRBV29-1 and TRBJ2-7; weak D call: TRBD1 (6 bases). Germline values: CDR1 SQVTM, CDR2 ANQGSEA. The V and J ends lost 7 bases and 2 bases respectively, with 18 bases between them. The CDR3 totals 14 residues.

Points on this clone: At the DNA level, this CDR3 is encoded by other sequences in the same sample as well. V usage is TRBV19 and J usage is TRBJ2-5; 10 bases are a match to TRBD1. CDR1 LNHDA and CDR2 SQIVND come from the germline V gene (reference sequence). The CDR3 is 14 amino acids. J lost 2 bases, V lost 8 bases, and 5 bases had no gene match. The DNA of the CDR3 is TGTGCCAGTTCCCGGGACAGGGGACAAGAGACCCAGTACTTC. Translation gives CASSRDRGQETQYF.

This chain joins TRBV11-3 and TRBJ2-7, with D uncertain. CDR1 is SGHNT, CDR2 YENEEA, per germline. V lost 0 bases and J lost 4, with 4 bases in between. The CDR3 consists of 12 residues. The CDR3 bases are TGTGCCAGCAGCTTAGATAGTTACGAGCAGTACTTC. Translation: CASSLDSYEQYF.

This chain uses TRBV29-1 with TRBJ2-2, with D perhaps TRBD1 (5 bases). CDR3 length equals 12 residues. Germline V gene sequence: CDR1 SQVTM, CDR2 ANQGSEA. Between the trimmed V and J ends, which lost 6 bases and 5 bases, there was a span of 10 bases. The CDR3 DNA reads as TGCAGCGTCGACCCAGGGACCGGGGAGCTGTTTTTT. This gives the protein CSVDPGTGELFF.